This T cell receptor (beta chain) was recorded in a study of regulatory T cells in long-lasting Graves disease. Trimming stripped 4 bases from V and 4 bases from J, with 15 bases between. CDR3 length: 15 residues. Looked up from germline, CDR1 is SGHRS and CDR2 is YFSETQ. This clonotype was observed many times. Its antigen is unidentified. Arm-PCR with iRepertoire HTBI primers amplified the CDR3 regions for these TCR beta libraries. Each CDR3 protein is one row after TCRdb ran MiXCR on the multiplex PCR reads. The repertoire consists of around 420,000 distinct CDR3 sequences, with over 12% occurring once and the leading ten covering roughly 7.7%. As for time point: newly diagnosed GD, antithyroid drugs for less than 3 months. Scientists built the TCR library using RNA that was extracted from PBMCs. Study-level results: Patients whose Graves' disease persisted exhibited lower TCR diversity than those newly diagnosed.

These data were also filed under a second study, of T cells in Graves' hyperthyroidism and ophthalmopathy.

The TCR sequence derives from a woman aged 35 to 49 with Graves disease. The sequencing here drew on peripheral blood mononuclear cells (PBMCs), taken at new diagnosis, from a patient treated with antithyroid drugs. The V and J genes are TRBV5-1 and TRBJ1-3; a weak D match, TRBD1 (5 bases). The CDR3: CASSPGTTAGNTIYF. CDR3 nucleotide sequence: TGCGCCAGCAGCCCGGGGACTACCGCAGGAAACACCATATATTTT.